The 15 T cell receptor beta chains below were found in one sample sequenced in a study of siplizumab effects on memory and regulatory T cells. Their recognized antigens are unknown. Mixed lymphocyte reaction cells underwent less than 7 days of coculture at 37°C. Sequenced by immunoSEQ multiplex PCR; TCRdb stores in-frame clones only, minus some. This sample has approximately 20,000 clones, with roughly 40% found just once. The sample comprised CFSE-low (dividing) CD4+ T cells sorted from an allogeneic mixed lymphocyte reaction. Receptor source: a human donor in good health; the cells came from an allogeneic mixed lymphocyte reaction. Some clones in this sample may be carry-over from other donors' samples.

This clone showed up just a few times. The rearrangement links TRBV29-1 to TRBJ1-1, with TRBD1 as a possible D gene (6 bases). From germline, CDR1 is SQVTM and CDR2 ANQGSEA. V lost 6 bases and J lost 1, with 15 bases in between. The CDR3 extends over 14 amino acids. The DNA of the CDR3 is TGCAGCGTCATCCTGAGGACAGCGAACACTGAAGCTTTCTTT. It translates to CSVILRTANTEAFF.

The chain carries TRBV5-1 and TRBJ2-7; D is undetermined. The V gene's germline CDR1 is SGHRS and CDR2 YFSETQ. The CDR3 extends over 11 amino acids. Trimming removed 2 bases at V and 0 bases at J, with 0 bases between. The CDR3 DNA reads as TGCGCCAGCAGCTTCTCCTACGAGCAGTACTTC. It encodes CASSFSYEQYF.

This clone was counted only a few times. The chain carries TRBV4-2 and TRBJ2-2; TRBD2 agrees at 8 bases. Germline V CDR1 and CDR2: LGHNA, YNFKEQ. CDR3 size: 17 residues. V lost 0 bases to trimming and J lost 2 bases; unmatched junction nucleotides: 5. In nucleotides, the CDR3 is TGTGCCAGCAGCCAAGAAAAGCGGGGGAGAAACACCGGGGAGCTGTTTTTT. This sequence encodes CASSQEKRGRNTGELFF.

The V call is TRBV7-7, the J call TRBJ2-7, with TRBD2 matching 7 bases. V shed 5 bases, J shed 7 bases, and the junction held 14 bases outside the gene matches. Germline loops: CDR1 SSHAT, CDR2 FNYEAQ (reference sequence). The CDR3 has 15 residues. CDR3 sequence reads: CASSPSASGVGEQYF. In DNA form, the CDR3 reads TGTGCCAGCAGCCCTTCCGCGAGCGGGGTGGGGGAGCAGTACTTC.

This sequence joins TRBV7-6 and TRBJ2-5, with TRBD2 matching 9 bases. The V gene's germline CDR1 is SGHVS and CDR2 FNYEAQ. The junction had 10 bases not matched to a gene; V was cut back by 0 bases and J by 5 bases. CDR3 size: 17 residues. The chain's CDR3 is CASSLAIAGALQETQYF. The CDR3 DNA reads as TGTGCCAGCAGCTTAGCTATAGCGGGAGCGTTACAGGAGACCCAGTACTTC.

The rearrangement uses TRBV20-1 and TRBJ2-1; D perhaps matches TRBD2 (5 bases). V dropped 3 bases and J dropped 8 bases, with 8 bases sitting between them. This CDR3 is 11 amino acids long. The germline gives CDR1 DFQATT, CDR2 SNEGSKA (reference sequence). The DNA of the CDR3 is TGCAGTGCTAGGACTAATCATGAGCAGTTCTTC. Its translation: CSARTNHEQFF.

This clone was counted a single time. The chain employs TRBV6-5 and TRBJ2-3; tentatively, D is TRBD2 (5 bases). V lost 4 bases, J lost 2 bases, and 13 bases lay in between. The CDR3 has 15 residues. Looked up from germline, CDR1 is MNHEY and CDR2 is SVGAGI. The CDR3 spells CASSSKRQFTDTQYF. The CDR3 DNA reads TGTGCCAGCAGTTCTAAGCGGCAATTCACAGATACGCAGTATTTT.

This clone was recorded a few times. V usage is TRBV27 and J usage is TRBJ2-3; D is possibly TRBD1 (5 bases). The germline gives CDR1 MNHEY, CDR2 SMNVEV (reference sequence). The CDR3 consists of 14 residues. V lost 2 bases to trimming and J lost 4 bases, with 10 bases between them. Here the CDR3 DNA reads TGTGCCAGCAGTTTACGCAGGGCCGCAGATACGCAGTATTTT. It specifies CASSLRRAADTQYF.

The chain couples TRBV11-2 to TRBJ2-7; D gene unclear. The CDR3 runs 13 residues. Germline V gene lookup returns CDR1 SGHAT and CDR2 FQNNGV. Trimming removed 1 base from V and 8 bases from J, with 12 bases in between. The CDR3 sequence is CASSLGLLGKQYF. Written as DNA, the CDR3 is TGTGCCAGCAGCTTAGGTCTTTTGGGGAAGCAGTACTTC.

V usage is TRBV11-2 and J usage is TRBJ2-5, with D possibly matching TRBD2 (6 bases). Trimming took off 3 bases at V and 4 bases at J, with 6 bases between the two ends. The CDR3 totals 12 residues. Looked up from germline, CDR1 is SGHAT and CDR2 is FQNNGV. The CDR3 DNA is TGTGCCAGCAGCTTGGAGGGAGAGACCCAGTACTTC. Protein sequence: CASSLEGETQYF.

By frequency in the sample, this clone is medium-sized (0.01 to 0.1%). This CDR3 reads CASSNEGGPNTEAFF. The CDR3 DNA sequence: TGTGCCAGTAGTAACGAGGGGGGCCCTAACACTGAAGCTTTCTTT. V is TRBV19 and J is TRBJ1-1; D possibly corresponds to TRBD1 (6 bases). CDR1 is LNHDA and CDR2 is SQIVND in the germline V gene (reference sequence). V shed 4 bases and J shed 2 bases, with 14 bases lying between them. This CDR3 has 15 amino acids.

V and J are TRBV9 and TRBJ1-2; 7 nucleotides match TRBD1. The CDR3 runs 15 residues. Germline-derived CDR1 and CDR2 are SGDLS and YYNGEE. V gave up 1 base and J gave up 3 bases; unmatched junction bases: 6. The CDR3: CASSVSIGGYYGYTF. The CDR3 DNA sequence: TGTGCCAGCAGCGTAAGCATAGGGGGCTACTATGGCTACACCTTC.

By proportion, this clone is medium-sized. The J gene is TRBJ2-4, the V gene TRBV7-9; perhaps D is TRBD1 or TRBD2 (5 bases each). The CDR3 has 16 residues. V was clipped by 5 bases and J by 6 bases, with 20 bases between them. The V gene's germline CDR1 is SEHNR and CDR2 FQNEAQ (reference sequence). The CDR3 DNA is TGTGCCAGCAGCCCCGGTCTTTTGTGGGGGAGAAACATTCAGTACTTC. This encodes CASSPGLLWGRNIQYF.

This clone was seen only a few times. The V gene is TRBV7-9, the J gene TRBJ1-5, with 7 bases identical to TRBD1. In germline, CDR1 is SEHNR, CDR2 FQNEAQ (reference sequence). This CDR3 is built from 18 residues. The V gene end was trimmed by 4 bases and the J gene end by 6 bases; junction bases not matched to a gene: 18. CDR3 bases: TGTGCCAGCAGCTCTACGCCGGGTGGGCCAGGGGGAGGTCAGCCCCAGCATTTT. This gives the protein CASSSTPGGPGGGQPQHF.

The V call is TRBV5-1, the J call TRBJ1-2; D is perhaps TRBD1 (6 bases). This CDR3 is 15 amino acids long. V dropped 0 bases and J dropped 1 base, with 10 bases sitting between them. Germline V lookup: CDR1 SGHRS, CDR2 YFSETQ. The CDR3 DNA reads TGCGCCAGCAGCTTGGACAGGGCATTTAACTATGGCTACACCTTC. This sequence encodes CASSLDRAFNYGYTF. The full variable domain, rest sourced from reference TRBV5-1 and TRBJ1-2, is KAGVTQTPRYLIKTRGQQVTLSCSPISGHRSVSWYQQTPGQGLQFLFEYFSETQRNKGNFPGRFSGRQFSNSRSEMNVSTLELGDSALYLCASSLDRAFNYGYTFGSGTRLTVV.